This T cell receptor (beta chain) was sequenced for a study of response to subunit inactivated influenza vaccine (dated by TCRdb to 2017 to 2018). Regarding the study in general: Deep quantitative profiling of the T cell receptor repertoire was used in the study to follow responses to a trivalent subunit inactivated influenza vaccine.

Regarding this clonotype: Its specific antigen is unknown. It has no much larger one-base neighbor in the sample; base qualities were not kept.

Between the V and J ends, shortened by 4 bases and 5 bases respectively, the junction contains 15 bases. Including cysteine and phenylalanine, the CDR3 has 14 amino acids. Kept here is only the CDR3 DNA, which spans 42 bases and is read in frame from base 1. Based on the germline V gene, the CDR1 and CDR2 sequences are SGHRS and YFSETQ. The receptor library was made with RT-PCR. The run used an Illumina HiSeq 2500. In TCRdb, the public reads were trimmed at Q25 with fastp and aligned with MiXCR, with productive beta chains retained. Each entry merges the rows of one CDR3 protein and shows their most common DNA and genes. The sample contains over 750,000 distinct CDR3 sequences, 21% of them found a single time. The ten largest clones capture roughly 10% of the sample. What the authors observed across the whole study: The authors suggested that each seasonal influenza vaccination may recruit only a limited number of new T cells.

The TCR originated in a man aged 45 to 65 who received an inactivated influenza vaccine. Donor details come from another sample of the same person, matched by shared clones. The chain is made from TRBV5-1 and TRBJ1-1; no confident D gene assignment can be made. The starting material was PBMCs from blood, obtained less than 6 days after vaccination. At the DNA level, the sequence is TGCGCCAGCAGCCCCCCGCAGAGTGGGACTGAAGCTTTCTTT. Its translation is CASSPPQSGTEAFF. Where the CDR3 stops, the reference TRBV5-1 and TRBJ1-1 genes take over; the full variable domain is KAGVTQTPRYLIKTRGQQVTLSCSPISGHRSVSWYQQTPGQGLQFLFEYFSETQRNKGNFPGRFSGRQFSNSRSEMNVSTLELGDSALYLCASSPPQSGTEAFFGQGTRLTVV.